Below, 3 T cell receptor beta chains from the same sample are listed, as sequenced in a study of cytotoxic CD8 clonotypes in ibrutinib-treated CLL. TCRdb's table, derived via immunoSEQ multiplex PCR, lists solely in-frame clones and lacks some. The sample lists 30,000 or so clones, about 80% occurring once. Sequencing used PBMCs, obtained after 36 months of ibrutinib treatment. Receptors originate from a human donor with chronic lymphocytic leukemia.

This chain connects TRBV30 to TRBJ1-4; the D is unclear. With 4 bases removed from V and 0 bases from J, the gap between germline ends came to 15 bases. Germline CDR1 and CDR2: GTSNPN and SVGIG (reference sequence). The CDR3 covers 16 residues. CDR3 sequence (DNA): TGTGCCTGGAACCCGGACGCGGGCCCAACTAATGAAAAACTGTTTTTT. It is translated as CAWNPDAGPTNEKLFF.

The DNA of the CDR3 is TGTGCCAGCACCCCTTCGCGGAGCATGAACACTGAAGCTTTCTTT. This encodes CASTPSRSMNTEAFF. V and J are TRBV9 and TRBJ1-1; D unresolved. CDR3 size: 15 residues. V shed 6 bases and J shed 0 bases, with 15 bases lying between them. The germline V gene has CDR1 SGDLS and CDR2 YYNGEE.

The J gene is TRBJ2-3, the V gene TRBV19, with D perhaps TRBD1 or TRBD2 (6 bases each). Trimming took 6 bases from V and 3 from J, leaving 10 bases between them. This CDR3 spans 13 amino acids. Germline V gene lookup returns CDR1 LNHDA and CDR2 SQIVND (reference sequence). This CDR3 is CASRGAGTDTQYF. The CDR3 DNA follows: TGTGCCAGTAGGGGGGCGGGGACAGATACGCAGTATTTT.